These 28 T cell receptor beta chains came from one sample sequenced in a study of cytomegalovirus exposure and HLA in healthy donors. PCR used 60 Vbeta primers and 13 Jbeta primers. The repertoire was sequenced with immunoSEQ multiplex PCR; TCRdb's copy has only in-frame clones and lacks some. This sample has 150,000 to 170,000 clones; around 84% occur once, and the top ten carry around 6%. The sequenced sample consisted of PBMCs. The source is a woman aged 40 to 50 in good health and CMV-seropositive.

The V and J genes are TRBV27 and TRBJ1-2; a weak D match, TRBD1 (6 bases). This CDR3 region has 18 residues. V lost 0 bases, J lost 0 bases, and 17 bases lay in between. Germline CDR1 reads MNHEY; CDR2 reads SMNVEV (reference sequence). Here the CDR3 reads CASSLSRGIGGSNYGYTF. CDR3 bases: TGTGCCAGCAGTTTATCGCGCGGAATAGGGGGTTCTAACTATGGCTACACCTTC.

The genes are TRBV9 and TRBJ2-3, with a tentative D call TRBD1 (5 bases). Germline V lookup: CDR1 SGDLS, CDR2 YYNGEE. V lost 4 bases and J lost 1, with 16 bases in between. This CDR3 region has 16 residues. The CDR3 DNA sequence: TGTGCCAGCAGCTCTCAAGGGGCGTTGGGCACAGATACGCAGTATTTT. Its protein product is CASSSQGALGTDTQYF. Together with reference TRBV9 and TRBJ2-3, the CDR3 gives the full variable domain: DSGVTQTPKHLITATGQRVTLRCSPRSGDLSVYWYQQSLDQGLQFLIQYYNGEERAKGNILERFSAQQFPDLHSELNLSSLELGDSALYFCASSSQGALGTDTQYFGPGTRLTVL.

The rearrangement links TRBV7-9 to TRBJ2-7, with D possibly matching TRBD2 (5 bases). V lost 1 base and J lost 7, with 17 bases in between. Germline V CDR1 and CDR2: SEHNR, FQNEAQ (reference sequence). The CDR3 sequence is 15 residues long. For the CDR3, the DNA is TGTGCCAGCAGCTTAGAGTCTGCGGGTACCCAAGAGCAGTACTTC. Its translation is CASSLESAGTQEQYF.

This clone was observed a few times. The chain couples TRBV25-1 to TRBJ1-2; D uncertain. The V end was cut by 3 bases, the J end by 6 bases, with 8 bases between. Germline lookup yields CDR1 MGHDK and CDR2 SYGVNS. CDR3 length: 12 residues. CDR3 amino acids: CASSDSFHGYTF. The CDR3 nucleotides are TGTGCCAGCAGTGACTCCTTCCATGGCTACACCTTC.

The chain carries TRBV27 and TRBJ2-1; perhaps TRBD2 as D (5 bases). The CDR3 length is 14 residues. The V and J ends lost 4 bases and 2 bases respectively, with 9 bases between them. Germline V CDR1 and CDR2: MNHEY, SMNVEV (reference sequence). CDR3 residues: CASSSRGTYNEQFF. The CDR3 DNA is TGTGCCAGCAGTTCCCGGGGAACCTACAATGAGCAGTTCTTC.

There are a few counts of this clone. The chain links TRBV19 to TRBJ2-7; D might be TRBD1 (7 bases). The CDR3 has 16 amino acids. Germline V gene data show CDR1 as LNHDA and CDR2 as SQIVND (reference sequence). The germline V and J ends were trimmed by 6 bases and 4 bases, with 22 bases remaining between them. CDR3 DNA sequence: TGTGCCAGTAGCCCAATACAGACAGGGAGGATGTACGAGCAGTACTTC. Translation: CASSPIQTGRMYEQYF.

The chain is built from TRBV2 and TRBJ2-1; TRBD2 matches 7 bases. CDR3 length equals 15 residues. Germline loops: CDR1 SNHLY, CDR2 FYNNEI. V lost 7 bases, J lost 5 bases, and 11 bases stayed unmatched. The CDR3 is CASTSGGNHNNEQFF. As DNA, the CDR3 is TGTGCCAGCACCTCCGGGGGGAACCATAACAATGAGCAGTTCTTC.

This chain connects TRBV11-3 to TRBJ1-1, with D possibly matching TRBD1 (6 bases). V lost 5 bases and J lost 1, with 14 bases in between. CDR3 length: 15 residues. The germline V gene encodes CDR1 SGHNT and CDR2 YENEEA. CDR3 sequence reads: CASSTRAGANTEAFF. The CDR3 DNA reads as TGTGCCAGCAGCACCCGGGCGGGGGCGAACACTGAAGCTTTCTTT.

The V and J genes are TRBV13 and TRBJ2-1, with D hard to call. Germline CDR1 PRHDT, CDR2 FYEKMQ (reference sequence). V was clipped by 5 bases and J by 5 bases, with 10 bases between them. The CDR3 runs to 13 residues. The CDR3 nucleotides read TGTGCCAGCAGCCCCTACCCCAACAATGAGCAGTTCTTC. It encodes CASSPYPNNEQFF.

Remarks on this clone: Compared with germline, one end of the junction differs, possibly owing to a read error. The V gene is TRBV11-2, the J gene TRBJ2-7, with 10 bases identical to TRBD1. Germline lookup yields CDR1 SGHAT and CDR2 FQNNGV. There are 15 residues in the CDR3. The CDR3 sequence: CASSLGQGGPYEQYF. DNA for the CDR3: TGTGCCAGCAGTTTAGGACAGGGGGGACCCTACGAGCAGTACTTC.

J is TRBJ1-2 and V is TRBV19, with no clear D. Germline CDR1 is LNHDA and CDR2 is SQIVND (reference sequence). Trimming pared 3 bases from V and 2 bases from J, leaving 10 bases between. The length of the CDR3 is 14 residues. CDR3 in DNA: TGTGCCAGTAGTATCCGGGGTAAAAACTATGGCTACACCTTC. This translates into CASSIRGKNYGYTF.

The chain is built from TRBV28 and TRBJ1-1; 7 bases are a match to TRBD1. The CDR3 spans 15 residues. Germline V CDR1 and CDR2: MDHEN, SYDVKM. Trimming removed 1 base from V and 1 base from J; junction bases left unmatched: 3. The CDR3 sequence: CASSLSGTANTEAFF. The DNA for the CDR3 is TGTGCCAGCAGTTTATCCGGGACAGCGAACACTGAAGCTTTCTTT.

The rearrangement uses TRBV7-9 and TRBJ1-2; D unclear. Germline V gene data show CDR1 as SEHNR and CDR2 as FQNEAQ (reference sequence). The V end was cut by 5 bases, the J end by 7 bases, with 26 bases between. This CDR3 comprises 17 residues. This CDR3 is CASSPKGGGPKSFGYTF. CDR3 nucleotides: TGTGCCAGCAGCCCCAAGGGAGGAGGGCCTAAAAGTTTTGGCTACACCTTC.

V and J are TRBV9 and TRBJ1-2; 7 nucleotides line up with TRBD1. The CDR3 is made up of 15 amino acids. The V gene's germline CDR1 is SGDLS and CDR2 YYNGEE. Losses at the gene ends were 3 bases for V and 4 bases for J; bases not matched to a gene: 9. The CDR3 DNA follows: TGTGCCAGCAGCGCCGCTCAGGGGGGAGGCTATGGCTACACCTTC. Translation: CASSAAQGGGYGYTF.

This chain links TRBV4-1 with TRBJ1-1, with 8 nucleotides matching TRBD1. Germline V gene lookup returns CDR1 MGHRA and CDR2 YSYEKL. The CDR3 length is 15 residues. V was pared by 3 bases and J by 7 bases, with 10 bases of the junction left unmatched. The chain's CDR3 is CASSQPGQVSDEAFF. CDR3 bases: TGCGCCAGCAGCCAGCCGGGACAGGTCTCGGATGAAGCTTTCTTT.

This chain connects TRBV5-1 to TRBJ2-3; a possible D gene is TRBD2 (5 bases). Germline CDR1 and CDR2: SGHRS and YFSETQ. Trimming removed 1 base at V and 0 bases at J, with 9 bases between. The CDR3 contains 15 residues. The CDR3 sequence: CASSLRGVSTDTQYF. The CDR3 DNA is TGCGCCAGCAGCTTGCGGGGAGTGAGCACAGATACGCAGTATTTT. Supplemented by reference TRBV5-1 and TRBJ2-3, the full variable domain reads KAGVTQTPRYLIKTRGQQVTLSCSPISGHRSVSWYQQTPGQGLQFLFEYFSETQRNKGNFPGRFSGRQFSNSRSEMNVSTLELGDSALYLCASSLRGVSTDTQYFGPGTRLTVL.

This clone was observed a single time. This sequence joins TRBV5-1 and TRBJ1-2, with D possibly being TRBD1 (5 bases). The CDR3 consists of 18 residues. CDR1 is SGHRS and CDR2 is YFSETQ in the germline V gene. Trimming shortened V by 2 bases and J by 2 bases, and 22 bases separated the two germline ends. CDR3 bases: TGCGCCAGCAGCTTAAGCCCGGGGGACGTGGCGGCGAACTATGGCTACACCTTC. Encoded protein: CASSLSPGDVAANYGYTF.

The rearrangement joins TRBV18 to TRBJ1-1; D is perhaps TRBD1 (6 bases). CDR3 length: 15 residues. Germline assignment: CDR1 KGHSH and CDR2 LQKENI. Trimming removed 2 bases from V and 3 bases from J, with 13 bases in between. The CDR3 bases are TGTGCCAGCTCACCAGGCAGGGGCGCGGACACTGAAGCTTTCTTT. It yields the protein CASSPGRGADTEAFF.

This clone occurred a few times. The V and J genes are TRBV7-9 and TRBJ1-2; D might be TRBD1 (6 bases). There are 13 residues in the CDR3. V lost 1 base and J lost 7, with 10 bases in between. CDR1 and CDR2 from the germline V gene are SEHNR and FQNEAQ (reference sequence). The chain's CDR3 is CASSLDRDAGYTF. In DNA form, the CDR3 reads TGTGCCAGCAGCTTAGACAGGGATGCTGGCTACACCTTC.

This chain joins TRBV21-1 and TRBJ1-2. TRBV21-1 is marked as a pseudogene. The CDR3 has 10 residues. Here the CDR3 reads CASTTYGYTF. Here the CDR3 DNA reads TGTGCCAGCACTACCTATGGCTACACCTTC.

The rearrangement joins TRBV10-2 to TRBJ2-7, with 10 bases fitting TRBD2. In germline, CDR1 is WSHSY, CDR2 SAAADI. The CDR3 totals 14 residues. The ends lost 7 bases at V and 0 bases at J; junction bases unmatched: 3. The CDR3 sequence: CASMGLARSYEQYF. The CDR3 coding sequence is TGCGCCAGCATGGGACTAGCGCGCTCCTACGAGCAGTACTTC.

The chain uses TRBV6-1 and TRBJ1-1, with D tentatively TRBD1 (6 bases). The CDR3 has 15 amino acids. V was shortened by 8 bases and J by 0 bases, with 16 bases between the two germline ends. Germline assignment: CDR1 MNHNS and CDR2 SASEGT. DNA for the CDR3: TGTGCCAGCCCCCGGGGGGCAAATATGAACACTGAAGCTTTCTTT. Encoded protein: CASPRGANMNTEAFF.

J is TRBJ2-1 and V is TRBV5-6; D is unclear. This CDR3 comprises 18 residues. Trimming stripped 0 bases from V and 0 bases from J, with 16 bases between. Germline loops: CDR1 SGHDT, CDR2 YYEEEE. The CDR3 protein is CASSLVVRTLSSYNEQFF. In DNA, the CDR3 is TGTGCCAGCAGCTTGGTGGTGCGAACTTTGAGCTCCTACAATGAGCAGTTCTTC.

CDR3 nucleotide sequence: TGCGCCAGCAGTGGGACTAGCGGGAGGAGCCCCTACGAGCAGTACTTC. It specifies CASSGTSGRSPYEQYF. V usage is TRBV10-1 and J usage is TRBJ2-7, with TRBD2 matching 14 bases. The germline CDR1 and CDR2 sequences are WNHNN and SYGVQD (reference sequence). The CDR3 contains 16 residues. The J segment lost 2 bases and the V segment lost 4 bases, leaving 4 bases of the junction unmatched.

This rearrangement joins TRBV30 to TRBJ1-1, with 9 bases matching TRBD1. The CDR3 length is 13 residues. The germline V gene has CDR1 GTSNPN and CDR2 SVGIG (reference sequence). V gave up 5 bases and J gave up 5 bases; unmatched junction bases: 6. This CDR3 reads CAWETGGNTEAFF. CDR3 coding DNA: TGTGCCTGGGAGACAGGGGGGAATACTGAAGCTTTCTTT.

This clone was observed a handful of times. The genes are TRBV7-3 and TRBJ2-3; the D gene is possibly TRBD2 (6 bases). Germline V gives CDR1 SGHTA, CDR2 FQGTGA. V shed 3 bases and J shed 5 bases, with 9 bases lying between them. This CDR3 is 13 amino acids long. CDR3 region: CASSFIGGDTQYF. The CDR3 nucleotides read TGTGCCAGCAGCTTCATCGGGGGAGATACGCAGTATTTT.

The chain has TRBV19 and TRBJ2-7; 11 nucleotides agree with TRBD2. This CDR3 spans 15 amino acids. The germline CDR1 and CDR2 sequences are LNHDA and SQIVND (reference sequence). V was clipped by 5 bases and J by 7 bases; unmatched bases: 10. CDR3 in amino acids: CASSQTSGSTGEQYF. The DNA of the CDR3 is TGTGCCAGTAGTCAAACTAGCGGGAGTACTGGGGAGCAGTACTTC.

This clone came up once. The chain couples TRBV6-5 to TRBJ2-7, with TRBD1 matching over 8 bases. The CDR3 is 15 amino acids. Germline values: CDR1 MNHEY, CDR2 SVGAGI. J lost 1 base, V lost 4 bases, and 6 bases had no gene match. The CDR3 is CASSFFGQGSYEQYF. The CDR3 DNA sequence: TGTGCCAGCAGTTTTTTCGGACAGGGTTCCTACGAGCAGTACTTC.